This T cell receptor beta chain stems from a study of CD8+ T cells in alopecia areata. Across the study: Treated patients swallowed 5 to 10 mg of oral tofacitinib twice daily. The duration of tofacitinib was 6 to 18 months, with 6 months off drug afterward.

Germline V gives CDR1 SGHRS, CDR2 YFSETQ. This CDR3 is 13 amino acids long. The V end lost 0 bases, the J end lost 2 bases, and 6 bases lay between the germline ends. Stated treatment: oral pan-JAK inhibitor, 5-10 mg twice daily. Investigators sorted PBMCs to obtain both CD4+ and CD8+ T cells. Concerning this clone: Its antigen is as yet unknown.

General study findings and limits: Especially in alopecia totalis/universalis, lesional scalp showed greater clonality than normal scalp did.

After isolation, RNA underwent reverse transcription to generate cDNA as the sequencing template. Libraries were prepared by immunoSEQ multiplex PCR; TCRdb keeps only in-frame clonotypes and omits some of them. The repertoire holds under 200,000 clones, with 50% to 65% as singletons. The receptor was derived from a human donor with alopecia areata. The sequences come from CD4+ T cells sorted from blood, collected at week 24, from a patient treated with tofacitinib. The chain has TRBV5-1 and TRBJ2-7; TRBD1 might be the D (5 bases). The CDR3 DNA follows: TGCGCCAGCAGCTTGGAACAGGCCTACGAGCAGTACTTC. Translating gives CASSLEQAYEQYF.